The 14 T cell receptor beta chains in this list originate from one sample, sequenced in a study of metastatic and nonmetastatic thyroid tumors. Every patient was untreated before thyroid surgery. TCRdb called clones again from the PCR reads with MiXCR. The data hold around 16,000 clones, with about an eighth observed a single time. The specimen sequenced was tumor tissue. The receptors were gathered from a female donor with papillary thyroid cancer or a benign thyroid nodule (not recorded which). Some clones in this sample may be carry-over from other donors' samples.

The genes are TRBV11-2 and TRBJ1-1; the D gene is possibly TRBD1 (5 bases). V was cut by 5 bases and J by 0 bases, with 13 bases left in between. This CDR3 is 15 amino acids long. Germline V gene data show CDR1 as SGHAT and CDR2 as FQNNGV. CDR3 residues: CASSSITGLNTEAFF. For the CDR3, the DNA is TGTGCCAGCAGCAGTATTACAGGATTGAACACTGAAGCTTTCTTT.

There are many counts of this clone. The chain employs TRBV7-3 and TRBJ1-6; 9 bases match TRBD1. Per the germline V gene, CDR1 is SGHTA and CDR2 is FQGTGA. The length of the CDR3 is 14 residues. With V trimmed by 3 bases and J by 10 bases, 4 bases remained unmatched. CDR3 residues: CASSLGQGSSPLHF. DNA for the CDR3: TGTGCCAGCAGCTTGGGACAGGGATCCTCACCCCTCCACTTT.

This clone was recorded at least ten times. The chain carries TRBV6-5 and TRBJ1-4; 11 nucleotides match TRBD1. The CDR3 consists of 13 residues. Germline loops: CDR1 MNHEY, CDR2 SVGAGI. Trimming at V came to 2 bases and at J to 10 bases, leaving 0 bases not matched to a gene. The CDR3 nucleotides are TGTGCCAGCAGTTACGGGACAGGGGGAAAACTGTTTTTT. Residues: CASSYGTGGKLFF.

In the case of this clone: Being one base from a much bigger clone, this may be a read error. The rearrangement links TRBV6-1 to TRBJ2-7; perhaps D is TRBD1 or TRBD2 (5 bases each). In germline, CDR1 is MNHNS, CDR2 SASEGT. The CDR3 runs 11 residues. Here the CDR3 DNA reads TGTGCCAGCAGTGGTCGGGGCGAGCAGTGCTTC. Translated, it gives CASSGRGEQCF.

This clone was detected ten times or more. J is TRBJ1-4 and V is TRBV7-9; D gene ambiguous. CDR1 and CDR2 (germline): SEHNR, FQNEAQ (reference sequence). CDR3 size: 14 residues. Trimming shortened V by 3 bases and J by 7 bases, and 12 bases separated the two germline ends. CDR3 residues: CASSLGGVAEKLFF. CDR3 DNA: TGTGCCAGCAGCTTGGGCGGGGTCGCTGAAAAACTGTTTTTT.

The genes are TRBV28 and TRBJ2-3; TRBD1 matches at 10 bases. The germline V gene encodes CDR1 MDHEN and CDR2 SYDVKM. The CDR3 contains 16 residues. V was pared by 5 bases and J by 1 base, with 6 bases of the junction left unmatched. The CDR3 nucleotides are TGTGCCAGCAGTCTTATGACAGGGGGCGGCACAGATACGCAGTATTTT. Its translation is CASSLMTGGGTDTQYF.

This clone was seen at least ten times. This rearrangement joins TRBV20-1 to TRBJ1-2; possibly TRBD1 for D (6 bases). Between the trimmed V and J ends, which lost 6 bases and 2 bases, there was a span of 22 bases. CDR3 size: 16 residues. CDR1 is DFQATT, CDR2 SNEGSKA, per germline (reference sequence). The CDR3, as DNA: TGCAGTGCCACGGGCGGCGACAGAACAGGGAACTATGGCTACACCTTC. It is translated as CSATGGDRTGNYGYTF.

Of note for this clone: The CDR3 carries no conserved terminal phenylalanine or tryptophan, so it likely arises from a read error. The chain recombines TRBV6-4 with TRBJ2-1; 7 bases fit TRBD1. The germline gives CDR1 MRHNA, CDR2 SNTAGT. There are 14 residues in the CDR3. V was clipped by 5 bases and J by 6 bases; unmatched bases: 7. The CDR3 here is CASSPPGTVNEQFL. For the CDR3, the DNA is TGTGCCAGCAGTCCCCCCGGGACAGTCAATGAGCAGTTCCTC.

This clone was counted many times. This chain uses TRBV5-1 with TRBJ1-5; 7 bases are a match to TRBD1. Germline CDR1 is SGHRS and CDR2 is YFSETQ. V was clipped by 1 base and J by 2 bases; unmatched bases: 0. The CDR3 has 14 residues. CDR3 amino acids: CASSLTGGNQPQHF. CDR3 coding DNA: TGCGCCAGCAGCTTGACAGGGGGCAATCAGCCCCAGCATTTT.

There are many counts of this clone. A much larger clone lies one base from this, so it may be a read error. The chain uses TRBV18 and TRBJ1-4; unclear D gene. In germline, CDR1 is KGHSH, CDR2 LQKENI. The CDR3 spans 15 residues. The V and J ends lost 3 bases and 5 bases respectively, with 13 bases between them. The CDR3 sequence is CASSPDGIGNEKLFF. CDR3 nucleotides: TGTGCCAGCTCACCTGACGGGATCGGGAATGAAAAACTGTTTTTT.

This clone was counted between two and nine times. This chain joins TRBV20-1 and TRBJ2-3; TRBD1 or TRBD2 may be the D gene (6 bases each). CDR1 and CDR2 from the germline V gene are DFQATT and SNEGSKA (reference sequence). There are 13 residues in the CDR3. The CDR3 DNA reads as TGCAGACACCCTTGGGGGGCCACAGATACGCAGTATTTT. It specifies CRHPWGATDTQYF.

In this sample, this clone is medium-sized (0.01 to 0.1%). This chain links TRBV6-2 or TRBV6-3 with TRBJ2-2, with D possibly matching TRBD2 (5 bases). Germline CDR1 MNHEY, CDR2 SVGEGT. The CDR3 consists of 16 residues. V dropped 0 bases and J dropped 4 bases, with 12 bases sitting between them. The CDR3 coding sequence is TGTGCCAGCAGTTACTCTGAGAGGGATGCCACCGGGGAGCTGTTTTTT. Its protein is CASSYSERDATGELFF.

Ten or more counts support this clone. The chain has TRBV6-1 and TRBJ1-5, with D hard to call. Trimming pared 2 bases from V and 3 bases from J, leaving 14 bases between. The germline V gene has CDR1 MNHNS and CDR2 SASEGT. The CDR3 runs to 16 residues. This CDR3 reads CASSEPWAPNNQPQHF. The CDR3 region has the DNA TGTGCCAGCAGTGAACCTTGGGCCCCTAACAATCAGCCCCAGCATTTT.

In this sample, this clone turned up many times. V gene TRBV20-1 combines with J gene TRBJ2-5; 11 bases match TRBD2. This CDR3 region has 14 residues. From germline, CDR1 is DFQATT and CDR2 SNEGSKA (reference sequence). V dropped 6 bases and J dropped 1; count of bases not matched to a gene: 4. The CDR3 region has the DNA TGCAGTGCGACCGGGACTAGCGGCCAAGAGACCCAGTACTTC. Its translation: CSATGTSGQETQYF.